Listed here is a single TCR beta chain. Its target antigen remains unknown. The record has no base qualities; no much larger clone is one base away. Sequencing used an Illumina HiSeq 1500. TCRdb reprocessing: public reads trimmed at Q25 with fastp, clones called with MiXCR, in-frame beta chains kept. Duplicate CDR3 protein sequences are folded into a single record with the most common DNA and genes. The sample table records under 600,000 distinct CDR3 sequences; approximately 16% of these occur just once. The ten most abundant clones make up roughly 25% of the sample. The data originate from a study of T cell repertoires in cytomegalovirus infection (dated by TCRdb to about 2019). About the study as a whole: Donor HLA type was relevant to the analysis, because carriage of CMV infection together with the matching HLA type was indicated by public TCR beta signatures. What the study reported, not specific to this receptor: The ex vivo response was dominated by HLA-C-restricted CMV-specific TCR beta clonotypes, which also provided the single most frequent clonotype in two of eight donors. In both this cohort and an independent roughly 330-donor cohort, the cumulative frequency of public TCR beta family members distinguished carriers of CMV infection plus the relevant HLA type.

The origin of this receptor is a human donor in good health (CMV status not recorded). Some clones in this sample may be carry-over from other donors' samples. Material for sequencing was CD8+ T cells from PBMCs.

CDR3 protein: CASSSLVSYNSPLHF. The bases are TGTGCCAGCAGTTCCCTGGTCTCCTATAATTCACCCCTCCACTTT. The chain was built from TRBV27 and TRBJ1-6, with an unclear D gene assignment. The V end loses 4 bases and the J end loses 0 bases, and a stretch of 7 bases separates them. CDR1 and CDR2 were assigned from the germline V gene (reference sequence) as MNHEY and SMNVEV. The CDR3 numbers 15 residues from cysteine through phenylalanine. Solely the CDR3 DNA is kept, with 45 bases framed from the first base.